This TCR beta chain comes out of a study of blood T cell repertoires in COVID-19. About the study: There were acute and convalescent COVID-19 samples, and they came from the United States, Italy and Spain. Nucleic acid was either cDNA or gDNA, and it came from T cells, B-cell-depleted T cells, or PBMCs.

Per the study methods: Cell counts per sample came from amplifying reference gene primers. Profiled with immunoSEQ multiplex PCR; TCRdb holds only in-frame clones, not every one. The DNA gave D and trimming, while V, J and clone size come from that table. In the table there are 80,000 to 130,000 clones, approximately 93% of which are singletons. V lost 3 bases, J lost 4 bases, and 16 bases lay in between. The germline V gene encodes CDR1 SGHKS and CDR2 YYEKEE (reference sequence). There are 15 residues in the CDR3. Sample: peripheral blood. The chain couples TRBV5-5 to TRBJ1-2, with a weak D call TRBD1 (6 bases). This receptor was identified in a man aged 60 to 69 with acute or convalescent COVID-19. CDR3 nucleotide sequence: TGTGCCAGCAGCTCCTCGGGGGGCGCCGGCTATGGCTACACCTTC. Translated: CASSSSGGAGYGYTF.